This T cell receptor (beta chain) was captured by sequencing in a study of beta chain features in type 1 diabetes. On the study more broadly: Age, gender and cell yields were alike across patients and healthy donors.

Germline V gene sequence: CDR1 SNHLY, CDR2 FYNNEI. The CDR3 loop spans 14 amino acids. Trimming removed 1 base from V and 7 bases from J, with 11 bases in between. All of the isolated RNA was reverse transcribed, so expressed TCRB transcripts were sequenced. Assay: immunoSEQ multiplex PCR; the TCRdb copy retains only in-frame clones and omits some. This sample has about 700,000 clones, with roughly 13% found just once. The sample holds a few counts of this clone. No antigen is known for it. General study points: Type 1 diabetes patients showed a moderate but significant shortening of TCRB CDR3s in all four CD4+ subsets. More deletions and fewer insertions at VDJ junctions were found in patients with type 1 diabetes.

The clonotype originates from a man aged 18 to 29 with type 1 diabetes. The sample comprised naive CD4+ T cells from blood. This chain links TRBV2 with TRBJ1-5; tentative D call: TRBD1 (6 bases). CDR3 nucleotide sequence: TGTGCCAGCAGTGAAGGGGGGGCCTGGCAGCCCCAGCATTTT. It codes for CASSEGGAWQPQHF.